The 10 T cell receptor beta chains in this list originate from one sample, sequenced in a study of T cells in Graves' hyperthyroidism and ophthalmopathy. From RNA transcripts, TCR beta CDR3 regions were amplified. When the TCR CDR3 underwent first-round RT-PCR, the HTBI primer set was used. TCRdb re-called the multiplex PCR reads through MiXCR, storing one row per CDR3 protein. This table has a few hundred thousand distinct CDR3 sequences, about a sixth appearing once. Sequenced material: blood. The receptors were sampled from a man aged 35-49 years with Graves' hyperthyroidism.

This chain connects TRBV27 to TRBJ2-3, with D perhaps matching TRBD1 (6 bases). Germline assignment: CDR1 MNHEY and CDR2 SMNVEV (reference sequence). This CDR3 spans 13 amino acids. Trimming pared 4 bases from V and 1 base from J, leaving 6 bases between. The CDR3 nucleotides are TGTGCCAGCAGTTACAGGGGCACAGATACGCAGTATTTT. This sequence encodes CASSYRGTDTQYF.

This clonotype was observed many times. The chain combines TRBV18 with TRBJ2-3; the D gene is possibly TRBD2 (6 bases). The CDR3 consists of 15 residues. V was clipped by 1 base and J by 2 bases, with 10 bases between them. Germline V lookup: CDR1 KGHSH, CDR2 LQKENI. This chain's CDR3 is CASSPQAGTTDTQYF. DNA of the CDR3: TGTGCCAGCTCACCACAGGCGGGGACCACAGATACGCAGTATTTT.

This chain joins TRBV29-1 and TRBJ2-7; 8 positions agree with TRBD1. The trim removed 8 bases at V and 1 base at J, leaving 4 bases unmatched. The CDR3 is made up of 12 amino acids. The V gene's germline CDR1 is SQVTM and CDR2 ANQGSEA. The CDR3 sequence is CSIWDRSYEQYF. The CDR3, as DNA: TGCAGCATATGGGACAGGTCCTACGAGCAGTACTTC.

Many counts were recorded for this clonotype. The CDR3 DNA reads as TGTGCCAGCAGCCCCGGTAGCGGGGGGGCAGAGACCCAGTACTTC. Protein sequence: CASSPGSGGAETQYF. V usage is TRBV11-3 and J usage is TRBJ2-5; 11 bases line up with TRBD2. The V gene end was trimmed by 5 bases and the J gene end by 4 bases; junction bases not matched to a gene: 6. Per the germline V gene, CDR1 is SGHNT and CDR2 is YENEEA. The CDR3 runs 15 residues.

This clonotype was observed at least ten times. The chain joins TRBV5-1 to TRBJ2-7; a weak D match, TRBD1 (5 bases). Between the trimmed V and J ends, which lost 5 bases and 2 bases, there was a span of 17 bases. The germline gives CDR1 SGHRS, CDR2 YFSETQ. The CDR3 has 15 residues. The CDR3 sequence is CASSRSETETYEQYF. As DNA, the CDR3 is TGCGCCAGCAGTCGTTCCGAGACAGAGACCTACGAGCAGTACTTC.

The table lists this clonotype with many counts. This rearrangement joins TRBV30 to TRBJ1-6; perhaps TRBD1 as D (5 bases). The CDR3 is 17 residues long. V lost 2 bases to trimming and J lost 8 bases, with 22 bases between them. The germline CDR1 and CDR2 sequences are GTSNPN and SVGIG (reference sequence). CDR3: CAWSTTRGRALDSPLHF. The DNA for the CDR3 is TGTGCCTGGAGTACTACTCGCGGCAGGGCCTTGGATTCACCCCTCCACTTT. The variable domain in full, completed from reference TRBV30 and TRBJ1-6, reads SQTIHQWPATLVQPVGSPLSLECTVEGTSNPNLYWYRQAAGRGLQLLFYSVGIGQISSEVPQNLSASRPQDRQFILSSKKLLLSDSGFYLCAWSTTRGRALDSPLHFGNGTRLTVT.

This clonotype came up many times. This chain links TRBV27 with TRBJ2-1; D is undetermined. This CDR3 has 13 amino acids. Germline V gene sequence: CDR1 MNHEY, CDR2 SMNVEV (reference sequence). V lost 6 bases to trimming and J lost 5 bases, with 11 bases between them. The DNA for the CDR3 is TGTGCCAGCAGAACGCACCGGGACAATGAGCAGTTCTTC. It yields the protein CASRTHRDNEQFF.

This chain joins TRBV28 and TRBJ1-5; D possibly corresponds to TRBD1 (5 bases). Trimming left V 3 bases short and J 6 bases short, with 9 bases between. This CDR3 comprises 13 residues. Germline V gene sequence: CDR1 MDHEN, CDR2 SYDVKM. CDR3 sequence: CASSFLGVQPQHF. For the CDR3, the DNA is TGTGCCAGCAGTTTTTTAGGGGTTCAGCCCCAGCATTTT.

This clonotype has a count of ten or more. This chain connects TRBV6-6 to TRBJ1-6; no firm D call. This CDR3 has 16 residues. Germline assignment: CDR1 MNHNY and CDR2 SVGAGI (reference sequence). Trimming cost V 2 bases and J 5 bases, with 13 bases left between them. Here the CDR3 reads CASSYIRGWHNSPLHF. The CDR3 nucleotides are TGTGCCAGCAGTTACATTAGAGGGTGGCATAATTCACCCCTCCACTTT.

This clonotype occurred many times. This chain's CDR3 is CASSGGTGSIREQFF. The DNA of the CDR3 is TGTGCCAGCAGCGGCGGGACAGGGTCAATTAGGGAGCAGTTCTTC. The chain carries TRBV7-2 and TRBJ2-1, with 9 bases fitting TRBD1. Germline V lookup: CDR1 SGHTA, CDR2 FQGNSA. The CDR3 loop spans 15 amino acids. With V trimmed by 5 bases and J by 10 bases, 12 bases remained unmatched.